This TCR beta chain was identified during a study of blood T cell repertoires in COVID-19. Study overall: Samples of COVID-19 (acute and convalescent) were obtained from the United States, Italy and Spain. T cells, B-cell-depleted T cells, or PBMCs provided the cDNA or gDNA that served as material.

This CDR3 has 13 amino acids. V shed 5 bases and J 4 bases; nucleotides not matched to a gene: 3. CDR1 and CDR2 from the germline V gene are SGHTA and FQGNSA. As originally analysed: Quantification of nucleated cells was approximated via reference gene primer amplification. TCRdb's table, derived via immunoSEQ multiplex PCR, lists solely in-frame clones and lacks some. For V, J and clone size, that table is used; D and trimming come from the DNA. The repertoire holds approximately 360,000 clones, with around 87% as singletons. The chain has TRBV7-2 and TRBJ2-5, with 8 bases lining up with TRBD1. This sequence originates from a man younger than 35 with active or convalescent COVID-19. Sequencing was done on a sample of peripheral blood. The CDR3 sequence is CASSSTGGETQYF. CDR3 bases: TGTGCCAGCAGCAGTACAGGGGGAGAGACCCAGTACTTC.